Given below is one T cell receptor (beta chain) in context. Its target antigen remains unknown. No much larger clone is present one base from it, and per-base qualities are unavailable. Inclusive of the bounding cysteine and phenylalanine, the CDR3 is 14 residues long. CDR3 DNA is the only sequence kept; it has 42 bases, read in frame from the first base. Trimming at the junction amounts to 5 bases on V and 0 bases on J, and the germline ends lie 11 bases apart. As encoded in the germline V gene (reference sequence), CDR1 is SEHNR while CDR2 is FQNEAQ. This specimen belongs to a study of monozygotic twins with cystic fibrosis (dated by TCRdb to about 2021). As for the study more broadly: Around 3.1 micrograms of fragmented DNA went through around 14 PCR cycles to produce barcoded libraries. The study compared TCR beta repertoires within and between 16 monozygotic twin pairs with cystic fibrosis to assess genetic influence on V and J gene usage. On the day blood was drawn, the twins' weight-for-height and FEVPerc (FEV1 disease centile) were ranked against those of the approximately 1,000 cohort participants. The cohort comprised ten female and six male twin pairs aged about 2.0 to 36.4 years, median around 9 years, mostly children and adolescents. Data for three of the twin pairs had been reported earlier in a different context. Results the study describes overall, beyond this receptor: The cohort was small, and no association was found between shared CDR3 numbers and age, concordance or disease severity. V gene usage was most similar to the co-twin in 13 of 16 pairs, and J usage was most similar to the co-twin in 8 of 16 pairs, which suggests genetic constraints. Simpson clonality was found to be generally low (median roughly 0.01), suggesting a naive-dominated repertoire, although higher clonality was observed in the most severely affected patients. Significantly higher nucleotide-identical clonotype sharing was observed within monozygotic CF twin pairs than between unrelated CF individuals (P = 0.000026, Mann-Whitney).

Following the manufacturer's instructions, the researchers used the immunoSEQ immune profiling system to amplify TCR beta CDR3 regions via multiplex PCR. An Illumina NextSeq system was used for sequencing. The authors' analysis ran thus. The immunoSEQ Analyzer platform handled processing of the sequence data, and clonality was calculated by taking the square root of Simpson's index of productive rearrangements. Similarity in V and J usage was quantified by Jensen-Shannon distance, and CDR3 generation probabilities were calculated with OLGA. The researchers looked up shared CDR3 sequences in the immuneACCESS database (August 2020) and in VDJdb (December 2020). TCRdb re-hosts the immuneACCESS table, in-frame sequences only. Its copies lack some clones; in the studies checked, an unresolved V gene accounts for under half of them, and the cause for the rest is not known. Clone size and V and J calls were adopted from that table, with D and trimming inferred from the DNA. The sample table records 30,000 to 35,000 clones; just over 65% of these occur just once. The top ten constitute less than 0.9% of the sample.

The twin pairs came from the European Cystic Fibrosis Twin and Sibling Study Cohort, which recruited patients from 150 or so CF clinics across 14 European countries. Zygosity and CFTR genotype were verified in-house, with zygosity tested by multiplex PCR of nine short tandem repeat loci. Peripheral blood was sampled from each twin, and clinical parameters were recorded on the day of blood sampling. Genomic DNA was isolated from peripheral blood cells with phenol/chloroform and kept in TE buffer at 4 degrees C. Sample: blood. This sequence originates from a girl aged 5 to 17 with cystic fibrosis. The rearrangement joined TRBV7-9 to TRBJ2-7, with the D gene not confidently named. CDR3 protein: CASSPQTSSYEQYF. The DNA sequence follows: TGTGCCAGCAGCCCCCAGACAAGCTCCTACGAGCAGTACTTC.